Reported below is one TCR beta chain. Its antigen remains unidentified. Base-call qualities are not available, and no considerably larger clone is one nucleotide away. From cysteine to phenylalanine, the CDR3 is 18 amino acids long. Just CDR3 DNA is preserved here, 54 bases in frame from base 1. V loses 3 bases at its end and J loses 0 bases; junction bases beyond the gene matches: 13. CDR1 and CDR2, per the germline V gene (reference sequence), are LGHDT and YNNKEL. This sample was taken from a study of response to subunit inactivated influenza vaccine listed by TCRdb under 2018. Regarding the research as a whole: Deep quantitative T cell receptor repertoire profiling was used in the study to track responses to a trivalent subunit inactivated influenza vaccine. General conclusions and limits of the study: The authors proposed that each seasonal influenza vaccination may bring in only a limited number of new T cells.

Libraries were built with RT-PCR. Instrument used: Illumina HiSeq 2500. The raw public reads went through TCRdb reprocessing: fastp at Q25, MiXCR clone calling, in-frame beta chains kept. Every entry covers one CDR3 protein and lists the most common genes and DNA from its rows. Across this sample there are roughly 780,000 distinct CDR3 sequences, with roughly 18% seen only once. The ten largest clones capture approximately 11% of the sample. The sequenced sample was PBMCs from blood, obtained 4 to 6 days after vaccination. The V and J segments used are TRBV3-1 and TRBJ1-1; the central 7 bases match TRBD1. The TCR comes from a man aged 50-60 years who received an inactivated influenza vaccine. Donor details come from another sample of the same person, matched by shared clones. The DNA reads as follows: TGTGCCAGCAGCCAGGGTTCCAGGGGGAGACGCCTGAACACTGAAGCTTTCTTT. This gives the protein CASSQGSRGRRLNTEAFF.